The present T cell receptor (beta chain) was sequenced within a study of identical twins. With 8 bases removed from V and 7 bases from J, the gap between germline ends came to 14 bases. This CDR3 has 13 amino acids. The sample holds a few counts of this clonotype. Each CDR3 protein gets one entry after TCRdb re-called the 5' RACE reads with MiXCR. The table records hundreds of thousands of distinct CDR3 sequences, over 8.5% of them present only once. These same data were also listed under a study on yellow fever vaccine responses in identical twins.

The chain employs TRBV12-3 or TRBV12-4 and TRBJ1-4; a weak D match, TRBD1 (6 bases). Sequenced input: PBMCs. This clonotype was sampled from a woman younger than 35 in good health. The CDR3 region has the DNA TGTGCCAGCGGATGGGGGCCTGGTGAAAAACTGTTTTTT. Translating gives CASGWGPGEKLFF.